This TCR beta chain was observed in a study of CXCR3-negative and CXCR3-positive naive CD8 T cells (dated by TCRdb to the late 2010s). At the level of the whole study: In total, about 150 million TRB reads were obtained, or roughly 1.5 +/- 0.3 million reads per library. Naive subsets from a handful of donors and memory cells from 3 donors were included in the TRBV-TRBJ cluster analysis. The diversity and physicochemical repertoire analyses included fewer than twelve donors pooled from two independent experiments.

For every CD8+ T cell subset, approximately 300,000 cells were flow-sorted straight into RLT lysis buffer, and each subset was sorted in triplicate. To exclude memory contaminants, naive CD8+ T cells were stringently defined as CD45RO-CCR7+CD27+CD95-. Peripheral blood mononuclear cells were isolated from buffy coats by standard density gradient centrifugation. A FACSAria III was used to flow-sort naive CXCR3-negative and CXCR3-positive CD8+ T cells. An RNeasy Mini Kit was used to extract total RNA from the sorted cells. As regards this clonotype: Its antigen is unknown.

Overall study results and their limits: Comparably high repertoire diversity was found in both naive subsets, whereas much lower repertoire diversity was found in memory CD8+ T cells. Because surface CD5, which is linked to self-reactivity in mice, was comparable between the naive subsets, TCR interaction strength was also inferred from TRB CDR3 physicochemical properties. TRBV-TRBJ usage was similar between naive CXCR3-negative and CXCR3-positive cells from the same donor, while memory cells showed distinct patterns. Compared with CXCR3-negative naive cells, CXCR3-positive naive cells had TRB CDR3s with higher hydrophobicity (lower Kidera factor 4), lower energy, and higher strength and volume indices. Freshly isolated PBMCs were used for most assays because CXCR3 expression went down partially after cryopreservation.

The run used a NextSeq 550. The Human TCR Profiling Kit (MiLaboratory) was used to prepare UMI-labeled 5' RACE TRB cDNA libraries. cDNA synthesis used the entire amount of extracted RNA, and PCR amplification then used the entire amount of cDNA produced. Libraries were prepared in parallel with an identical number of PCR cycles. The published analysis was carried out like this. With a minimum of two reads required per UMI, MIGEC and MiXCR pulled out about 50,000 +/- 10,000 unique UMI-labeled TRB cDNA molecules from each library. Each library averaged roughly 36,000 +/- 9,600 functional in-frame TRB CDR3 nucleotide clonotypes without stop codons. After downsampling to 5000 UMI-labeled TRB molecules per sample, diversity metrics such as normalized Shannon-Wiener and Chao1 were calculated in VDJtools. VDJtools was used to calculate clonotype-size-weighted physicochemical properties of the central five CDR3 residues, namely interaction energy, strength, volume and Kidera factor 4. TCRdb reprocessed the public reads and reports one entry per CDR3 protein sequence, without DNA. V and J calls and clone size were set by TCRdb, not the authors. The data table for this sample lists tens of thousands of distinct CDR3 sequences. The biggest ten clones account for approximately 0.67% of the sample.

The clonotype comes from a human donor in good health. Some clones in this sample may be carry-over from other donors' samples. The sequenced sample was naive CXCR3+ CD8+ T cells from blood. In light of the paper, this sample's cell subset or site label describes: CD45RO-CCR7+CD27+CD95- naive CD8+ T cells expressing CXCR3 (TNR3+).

The CDR3 sequence is CAISEAGAYDEQFF. The V and J genes are TRBV10-3 and TRBJ2-1; TCRdb returns TRBD1, unconfirmable since there is no DNA. Counted from cysteine to phenylalanine, this CDR3 has 14 amino acids. Only the protein is available. As encoded in the germline V gene, CDR1 is ENHRY while CDR2 is SYGVKD.